Shown below are 2 T cell receptor beta chains from a single sample sequenced in a study of cytomegalovirus exposure and HLA in healthy donors. The PCR was carried out with 60 Vbeta primers and 13 Jbeta primers. Assay: immunoSEQ multiplex PCR; the TCRdb copy retains only in-frame clones and omits some. The sample includes roughly 170,000 clones, approximately 80% of them seen just once. The specimen sequenced was PBMCs. These TCRs come from a young woman in good health and CMV-seronegative.

The chain is built from TRBV27 and TRBJ2-1; 9 bases agree with TRBD2. CDR3 size: 15 residues. CDR1 is MNHEY and CDR2 is SMNVEV in the germline V gene (reference sequence). The V gene end was trimmed by 5 bases and the J gene end by 4 bases; junction bases not matched to a gene: 6. CDR3 coding DNA: TGTGCCAGCAGTCTAGCGGGGATACCATACAATGAGCAGTTCTTC. It specifies CASSLAGIPYNEQFF.

The J gene is TRBJ2-2, the V gene TRBV13, with 14 bases identical to TRBD2. The CDR3 covers 17 residues. V was clipped by 7 bases and J by 6 bases; unmatched bases: 10. Germline V CDR1 and CDR2: PRHDT, FYEKMQ (reference sequence). CDR3 in DNA: TGTGCCAGCACTCCGGGACTAGCGGGAGAAGTTCCCGGGGAGCTGTTTTTT. Protein: CASTPGLAGEVPGELFF.